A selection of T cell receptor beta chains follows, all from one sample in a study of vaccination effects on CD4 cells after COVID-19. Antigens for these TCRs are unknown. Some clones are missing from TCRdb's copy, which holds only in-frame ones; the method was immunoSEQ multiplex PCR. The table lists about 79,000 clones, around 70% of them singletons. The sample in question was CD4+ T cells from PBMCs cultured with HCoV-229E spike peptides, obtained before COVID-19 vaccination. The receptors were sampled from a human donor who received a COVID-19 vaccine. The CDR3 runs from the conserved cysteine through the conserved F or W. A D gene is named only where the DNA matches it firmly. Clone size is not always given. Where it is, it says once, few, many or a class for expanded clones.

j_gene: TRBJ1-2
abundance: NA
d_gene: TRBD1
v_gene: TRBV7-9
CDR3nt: TGTGCCAGCAGCTGGGAGGACAGGGACGGCTACACCTTC
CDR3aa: CASSWEDRDGYTF

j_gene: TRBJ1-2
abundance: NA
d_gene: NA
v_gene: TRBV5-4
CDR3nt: TGTGCCAGCAGCCAGGGACGGTCTAACTATGGCTACACCTTC
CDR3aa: CASSQGRSNYGYTF

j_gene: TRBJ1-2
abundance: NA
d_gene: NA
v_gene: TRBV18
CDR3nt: TGTGCCAGCTCACCACTGGGGGACCAAGCTAACTATGGCTACACCTTC
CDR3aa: CASSPLGDQANYGYTF

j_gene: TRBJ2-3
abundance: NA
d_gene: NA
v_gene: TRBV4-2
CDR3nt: TGTGCCAGCAGCCAAGAACTATTGGGGACAGATACGCAGTATTTT
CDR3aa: CASSQELLGTDTQYF

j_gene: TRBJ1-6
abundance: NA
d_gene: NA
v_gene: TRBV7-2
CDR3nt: TGTGCCAGCAGCTCTCCTAATTCACCCCTCCACTTT
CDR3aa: CASSSPNSPLHF

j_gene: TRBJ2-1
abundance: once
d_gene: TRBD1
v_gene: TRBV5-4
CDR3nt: TGTGCCAGCAGCTCGGACAGGGCGGATGAGCAGTTCTTC
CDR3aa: CASSSDRADEQFF

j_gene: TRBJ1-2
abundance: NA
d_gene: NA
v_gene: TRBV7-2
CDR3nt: TGTGCCAGCAGACCGACAGTTCTTTGGAACTATGGCTACACCTTC
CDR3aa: CASRPTVLWNYGYTF

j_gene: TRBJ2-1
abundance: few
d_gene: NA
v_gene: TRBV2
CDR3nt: TGTGCCAGCAGTGAATCCCCAGGTCGTGAGCAGTTCTTC
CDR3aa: CASSESPGREQFF

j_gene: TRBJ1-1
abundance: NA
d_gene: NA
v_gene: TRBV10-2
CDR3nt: TGCGCCAGCAGTGAGTTGGGGTCTGAAGCTTTCTTT
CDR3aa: CASSELGSEAFF

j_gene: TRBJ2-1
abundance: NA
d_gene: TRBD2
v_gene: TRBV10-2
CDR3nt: TGCGCCAGCAGGTTTAGCGGGGGGGCCCTTAGTATTGAGCAGTTCTTC
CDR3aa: CASRFSGGALSIEQFF

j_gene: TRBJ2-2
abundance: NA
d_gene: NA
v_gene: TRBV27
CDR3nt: TGTGCCAGCAGTTTATTCCGGGGAGCCGGGGAGCTGTTTTTT
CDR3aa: CASSLFRGAGELFF

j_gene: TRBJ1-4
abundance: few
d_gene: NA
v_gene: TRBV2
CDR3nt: TGTGCCAGCAGAAACAGGATTGCAACTAATGAAAAACTGTTTTTT
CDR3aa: CASRNRIATNEKLFF

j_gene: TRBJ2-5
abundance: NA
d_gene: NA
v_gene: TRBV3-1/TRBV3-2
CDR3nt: TGTGCCAGCAGCCATCCAATAGGGGGAACAGTCCAAGAGACCCAGTACTTC
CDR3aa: CASSHPIGGTVQETQYF

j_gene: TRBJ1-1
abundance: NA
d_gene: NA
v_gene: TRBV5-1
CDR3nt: TGCGCCAGCAGCTTGGGGGAGGGCACTGAAGCTTTCTTT
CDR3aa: CASSLGEGTEAFF

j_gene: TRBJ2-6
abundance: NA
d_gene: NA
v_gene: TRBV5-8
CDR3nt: TGTGCCAGCAGCCCCGGGACCGCAACCTCCTCTGGGGCCAACGTCCTGACTTTC
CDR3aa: CASSPGTATSSGANVLTF

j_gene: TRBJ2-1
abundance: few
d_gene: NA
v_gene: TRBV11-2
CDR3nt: TGTGCCAGCAGCCGGACCCGTGATAGGAATGAGCAGTTCTTC
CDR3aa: CASSRTRDRNEQFF

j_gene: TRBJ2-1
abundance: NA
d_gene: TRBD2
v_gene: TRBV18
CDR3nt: TGTGCCAGCTCACCACCGGTACTAGCGGGGGGGTACAGCTCCTACAATGAGCAGTTCTTC
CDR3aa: CASSPPVLAGGYSSYNEQFF

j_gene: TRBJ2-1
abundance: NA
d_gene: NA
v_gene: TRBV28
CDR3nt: TGTGCCAGCAGTAGGTCTTACAATGAGCAGTTCTTC
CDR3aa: CASSRSYNEQFF

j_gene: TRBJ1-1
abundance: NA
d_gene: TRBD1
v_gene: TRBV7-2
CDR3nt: TGTGCCAGCAGCTTAGTGACAGGGGGTAACACTGAAGCTTTCTTT
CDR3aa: CASSLVTGGNTEAFF

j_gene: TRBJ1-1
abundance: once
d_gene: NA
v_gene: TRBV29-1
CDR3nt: TGCAGCTCGATAGTAAGTCCCGGAACAGAAGCTTTCTTT
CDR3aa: CSSIVSPGTEAFF

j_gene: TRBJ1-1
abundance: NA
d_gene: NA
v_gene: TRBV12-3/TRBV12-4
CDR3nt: TGTGCCAGCAGTTTACTACAGGGTTCTGAAGCTTTCTTT
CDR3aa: CASSLLQGSEAFF

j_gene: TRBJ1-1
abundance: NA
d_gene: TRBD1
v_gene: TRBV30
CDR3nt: TGTGCCTGGAGTGTCGGGACAGGTTACCCTGAAGCTTTCTTT
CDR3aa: CAWSVGTGYPEAFF

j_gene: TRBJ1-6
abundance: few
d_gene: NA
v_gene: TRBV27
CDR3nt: TGTGCCAGCAGGTCCTTTTTAGGTGATAATTCACCCCTCCACTTT
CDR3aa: CASRSFLGDNSPLHF

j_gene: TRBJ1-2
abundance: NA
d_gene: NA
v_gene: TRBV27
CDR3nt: TGTGCCAGCAGGTTAGACAGAGATGCTAACTATGGCTACACCTTC
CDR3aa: CASRLDRDANYGYTF

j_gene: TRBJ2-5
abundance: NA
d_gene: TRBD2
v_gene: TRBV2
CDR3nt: TGTGCCAGCAGCGGGACTAACCACCAAGAGACCCAGTACTTC
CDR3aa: CASSGTNHQETQYF

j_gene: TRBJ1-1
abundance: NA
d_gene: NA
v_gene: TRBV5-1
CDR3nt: TGCGCCAGCAGCATTGGGCCACAGGGACTGAACACTGAAGCTTTCTTT
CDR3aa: CASSIGPQGLNTEAFF

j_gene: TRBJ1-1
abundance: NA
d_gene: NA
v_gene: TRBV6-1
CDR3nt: TGTGCCAGCAGTGAAGCGCCCCGTACAGGTGAAGCTTTCTTT
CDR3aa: CASSEAPRTGEAFF

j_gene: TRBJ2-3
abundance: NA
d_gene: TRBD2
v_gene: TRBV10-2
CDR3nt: TGCGCCAGCAGTGAAAGGCTAGCGGTGAGCACAGATACGCAGTATTTT
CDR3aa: CASSERLAVSTDTQYF

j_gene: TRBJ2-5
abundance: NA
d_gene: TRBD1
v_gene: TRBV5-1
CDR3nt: TGCGCCAGCAGCTGGGAACAGGGGGCTGGGGGGACCCAGTACTTC
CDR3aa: CASSWEQGAGGTQYF

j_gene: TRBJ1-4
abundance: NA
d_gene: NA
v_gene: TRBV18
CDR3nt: TGTGCCAGCTCACCACCGTCGAGGGGGGATGAAAAACTGTTTTTT
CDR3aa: CASSPPSRGDEKLFF

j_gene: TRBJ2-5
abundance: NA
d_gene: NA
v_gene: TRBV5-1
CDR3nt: TGCGCCAGCAGCCCGGAAGTTTCGGGATTTAGTAAGACCCAGTACTTC
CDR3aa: CASSPEVSGFSKTQYF

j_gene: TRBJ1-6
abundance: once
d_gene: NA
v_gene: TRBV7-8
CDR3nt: TGTGCCAGCAGCTTTCAACGTTGGGGGCGAGGATCACCCCTCCACTTT
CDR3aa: CASSFQRWGRGSPLHF

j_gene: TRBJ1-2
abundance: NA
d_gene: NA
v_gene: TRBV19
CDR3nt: TGTGCCAGTAGTCACCGGACCGAGAACTATGGCTACACCTTC
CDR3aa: CASSHRTENYGYTF

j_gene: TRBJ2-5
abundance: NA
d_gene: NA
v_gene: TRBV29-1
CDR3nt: TGCAGCGTTGAGGTAGGGTCAGAGACCCAGTACTTC
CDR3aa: CSVEVGSETQYF

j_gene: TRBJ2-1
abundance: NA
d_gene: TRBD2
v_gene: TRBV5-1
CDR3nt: TGCGCCAGCAGACCGATAGCGGGGGCGACCTACAATGAGCAGTTCTTC
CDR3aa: CASRPIAGATYNEQFF

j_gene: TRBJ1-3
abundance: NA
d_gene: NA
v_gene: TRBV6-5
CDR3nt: TGTGCCAGCAGTTACTCGCGACAGTGGGGGGCAAACACCATATATTTT
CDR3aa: CASSYSRQWGANTIYF

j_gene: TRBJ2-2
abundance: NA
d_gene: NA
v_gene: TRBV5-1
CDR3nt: TGCGCCAGCAGCTTGGAGAGCACCGGGGAGCTGTTTTTT
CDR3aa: CASSLESTGELFF

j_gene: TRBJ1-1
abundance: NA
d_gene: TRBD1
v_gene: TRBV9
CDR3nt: TGTGCCAGCAGCGTAGATTTTCGGACAGGGGGCGCCCACACTGAAGCTTTCTTT
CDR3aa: CASSVDFRTGGAHTEAFF

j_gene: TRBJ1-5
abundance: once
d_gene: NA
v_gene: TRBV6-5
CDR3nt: TGTGCCAGCAGTCCTTATGGGGGCAATCAGCCCCAGCATTTT
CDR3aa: CASSPYGGNQPQHF

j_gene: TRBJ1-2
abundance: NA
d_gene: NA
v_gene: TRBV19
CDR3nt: TGTGCCAGTAACCCCCTGGGGCAGGGGAACTATGGCTACACCTTC
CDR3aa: CASNPLGQGNYGYTF

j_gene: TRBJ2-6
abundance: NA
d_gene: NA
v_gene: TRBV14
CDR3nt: TGTGCCAGCAGCCAAGGTAGCTACTCTGGGGCCAACGTCCTGACTTTC
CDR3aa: CASSQGSYSGANVLTF

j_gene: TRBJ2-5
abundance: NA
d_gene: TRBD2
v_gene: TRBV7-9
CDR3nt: TGTGCCAGCAGCTTAGGCGGGGGGCGAGAGACCCAGTACTTC
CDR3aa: CASSLGGGRETQYF

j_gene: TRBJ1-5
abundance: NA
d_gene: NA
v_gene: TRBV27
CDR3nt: TGTGCCAGCAGTTTAATTCAGGGTCAGCCCCAGCATTTT
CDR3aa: CASSLIQGQPQHF

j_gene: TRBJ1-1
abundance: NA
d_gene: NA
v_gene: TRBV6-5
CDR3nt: TGTGCCAGCATCCTAGACAGTAGGAACACTGAAGCTTTCTTT
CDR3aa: CASILDSRNTEAFF

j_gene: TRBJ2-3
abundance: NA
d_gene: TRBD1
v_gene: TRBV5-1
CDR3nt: TGCGCCAGCAGTGTGGGACAGGTGAACACAGATACGCAGTATTTT
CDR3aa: CASSVGQVNTDTQYF